These 30 T cell receptor beta chains were sequenced from one sample in a study of vaccination and CD4 T cells after COVID-19. Antigens of these TCRs are unknown. Treatment of the sample: roughly nine-day PBMC culture with coronavirus spike peptide pools or control peptides (ViraFEST assay). With the Oncomine TCR Beta short-read assay, DNA from cultured CD4+ T cells was sequenced. TCRdb redid the calling of the PCR reads with MiXCR, one entry per CDR3 protein. The sample yields under 25,000 distinct CDR3 sequences, 60% to 80% seen once. Sequenced sample: CD4+ T cells from blood, cultured in vitro. Receptors originate from a human donor who had recovered from COVID-19.

In nucleotides, the CDR3 is TGCGCCAGCAGCCAAGATTTGGGGTCAGGGGGGACCGGGGAGCTGTTTTTT. This encodes CASSQDLGSGGTGELFF. The chain links TRBV4-1 to TRBJ2-2, with a possible D match to TRBD1 (7 bases). Germline lookup yields CDR1 MGHRA and CDR2 YSYEKL. This CDR3 has 17 residues. V was pared by 0 bases and J by 5 bases, with 16 bases between.

This clonotype was detected only a few times. The chain carries TRBV27 and TRBJ1-2, with 7 bases that match TRBD1. Germline V gene lookup returns CDR1 MNHEY and CDR2 SMNVEV (reference sequence). CDR3 length equals 14 residues. J gave up 4 bases and V 7 bases, and 9 bases lay outside the gene matches. CDR3 sequence: CASTPAGGSYGYTF. The CDR3, as DNA: TGTGCCAGCACCCCCGCAGGGGGAAGCTATGGCTACACCTTC.

The gene calls are TRBV7-2 and TRBJ2-7; 8 bases are shared with TRBD2. The junction had 18 bases not matched to a gene; V was cut back by 5 bases and J by 6 bases. This CDR3 is 17 amino acids long. Germline CDR1 reads SGHTA; CDR2 reads FQGNSA. The CDR3 coding sequence is TGTGCCAGCAGCCCTGGGGGAACTAGCGGCCGCAGGGGCGAGCAGTACTTC. Amino acids: CASSPGGTSGRRGEQYF.

This chain connects TRBV6-2 or TRBV6-3 to TRBJ2-3, with a possible D match to TRBD2 (7 bases). Trimming removed 2 bases at V and 4 bases at J, with 13 bases between. This CDR3 is built from 15 residues. The V gene's germline CDR1 is MNHEY and CDR2 SVGEGT. CDR3 loop: CASSYGRGISDTQYF. Written as DNA, the CDR3 is TGTGCCAGCAGTTACGGGAGGGGGATTTCAGATACGCAGTATTTT.

This clonotype was detected a few times. The gene calls are TRBV20-1 and TRBJ1-1; D ambiguous. Trimming removed 6 bases at V and 1 base at J, with 15 bases between. Germline V gene sequence: CDR1 DFQATT, CDR2 SNEGSKA (reference sequence). CDR3 length: 14 amino acids. The CDR3 region has the DNA TGCAGTGCCGCACTAACACAGAGGAACACTGAAGCTTTCTTT. Protein: CSAALTQRNTEAFF.

The J gene is TRBJ2-1, the V gene TRBV2; tentatively, D is TRBD2 (5 bases). Germline-derived CDR1 and CDR2 are SNHLY and FYNNEI. The CDR3 length is 14 residues. V was trimmed by 1 base and J by 4 bases, leaving 8 bases between them. In DNA form, the CDR3 reads TGTGCCAGCAGTGAAGGGACTCGATACAATGAGCAGTTCTTC. The encoded protein is CASSEGTRYNEQFF. The full variable domain, with the rest looked up from reference TRBV2 and TRBJ2-1, is EPEVTQTPSHQVTQMGQEVILRCVPISNHLYFYWYRQILGQKVEFLVSFYNNEISEKSEIFDDQFSVERPDGSNFTLKIRSTKLEDSAMYFCASSEGTRYNEQFFGPGTRLTVL.

The table lists this clonotype with a count of one. The chain has TRBV6-1 and TRBJ1-2; 11 positions agree with TRBD1. The CDR3 has 15 amino acids. V lost 10 bases and J lost 3; bases outside the gene matches: 10. CDR1 and CDR2 from the germline V gene are MNHNS and SASEGT. The CDR3 region has the DNA TGTGCCACCGCCCCGTGGACAGGGGGCGACTATGGCTACACCTTC. It translates to CATAPWTGGDYGYTF.

There are a few counts of this clonotype. The chain joins TRBV30 to TRBJ2-6, with TRBD1 matching over 10 bases. Germline loops: CDR1 GTSNPN, CDR2 SVGIG (reference sequence). V lost 8 bases, J lost 1 base, and 11 bases stayed unmatched. The CDR3 runs 17 residues. CDR3 coding DNA: TGTGCCCAACACCGGGACAGGGGTCGTTCTGGGGCCAACGTCCTGACTTTC. Residues: CAQHRDRGRSGANVLTF.

The chain joins TRBV27 to TRBJ1-1; D perhaps matches TRBD1 (6 bases). The CDR3 sequence is 14 residues long. Germline CDR1 MNHEY, CDR2 SMNVEV (reference sequence). V was shortened by 7 bases and J by 1 base, with 13 bases between the two germline ends. The CDR3 reads CASNTGPANTEAFF. As DNA, the CDR3 is TGTGCCAGCAACACAGGGCCGGCGAACACTGAAGCTTTCTTT.

The chain recombines TRBV20-1 with TRBJ1-3, with TRBD1 as a possible D gene (6 bases). V lost 1 base and J lost 0, with 10 bases in between. The CDR3 has 15 residues. From germline, CDR1 is DFQATT and CDR2 SNEGSKA (reference sequence). This CDR3 is CSARAWGPSGNTIYF. For the CDR3, the DNA is TGCAGTGCTAGAGCGTGGGGGCCCTCTGGAAACACCATATATTTT.

The chain carries TRBV20-1 and TRBJ2-6, with 8 bases matching TRBD1. Losses at the gene ends were 1 base for V and 9 bases for J; bases not matched to a gene: 11. This CDR3 comprises 16 residues. Looked up from germline, CDR1 is DFQATT and CDR2 is SNEGSKA (reference sequence). CDR3 protein: CSARAWDRSTLNVLTF. Here the CDR3 DNA reads TGCAGTGCTAGAGCTTGGGACAGGTCCACCCTCAACGTCCTGACTTTC.

The chain uses TRBV19 and TRBJ2-7; D not certain. CDR1 LNHDA and CDR2 SQIVND come from the germline V gene (reference sequence). The CDR3 is 15 amino acids. The V gene lost 4 bases and the J gene lost 2 bases, with 15 bases spanning the gap. CDR3 nucleotide sequence: TGTGCCAGTAGTACCTACTCAGACGGGCCCTACGAGCAGTACTTC. Protein sequence: CASSTYSDGPYEQYF.

This clonotype occurred a few times. This CDR3 is CASSLGPRVGGYTF. DNA of the CDR3: TGTGCCAGCAGCTTAGGCCCCCGGGTGGGTGGCTACACCTTC. This sequence joins TRBV7-9 and TRBJ1-2; D remains ambiguous. This CDR3 is built from 14 residues. V shed 1 base and J shed 7 bases, with 13 bases lying between them. Germline CDR1 is SEHNR and CDR2 is FQNEAQ (reference sequence).

The chain combines TRBV28 with TRBJ2-1; no clear D gene. V shed 5 bases and J shed 0 bases, with 11 bases lying between them. This CDR3 has 15 amino acids. Per germline, CDR1 MDHEN and CDR2 SYDVKM. The CDR3 DNA reads as TGTGCCAGCAGTCCAATCCTTAGCTCCTACAATGAGCAGTTCTTC. Encoded protein: CASSPILSSYNEQFF.

This chain connects TRBV20-1 to TRBJ1-1, with 10 nucleotides matching TRBD1. The CDR3 covers 15 residues. Per the germline V gene, CDR1 is DFQATT and CDR2 is SNEGSKA (reference sequence). V lost 2 bases and J lost 1; bases outside the gene matches: 4. The CDR3 DNA is TGCAGTGCTAGACCCGGGACAGGGGCGAACACTGAAGCTTTCTTT. Its translation is CSARPGTGANTEAFF.

The gene calls are TRBV7-9 and TRBJ1-1; no reliable D call. CDR1 and CDR2 from the germline V gene are SEHNR and FQNEAQ (reference sequence). Trimming pared 1 base from V and 1 base from J, leaving 7 bases between. CDR3 length equals 14 residues. The CDR3: CASSLDKGNTEAFF. For the CDR3, the DNA is TGTGCCAGCAGCTTAGACAAGGGGAACACTGAAGCTTTCTTT.

This chain uses TRBV12-5 with TRBJ2-5, with TRBD2 matching over 7 bases. CDR1 LGHNT and CDR2 FRNRAP come from the germline V gene. V lost 5 bases and J lost 4; bases outside the gene matches: 4. The CDR3 spans 13 residues. The CDR3 reads CASGQWGGETQYF. CDR3 in DNA: TGTGCTAGTGGTCAATGGGGGGGAGAGACCCAGTACTTC.

The V call is TRBV12-3 or TRBV12-4, the J call TRBJ2-7; 7 nucleotides align to TRBD2. J lost 1 base, V lost 7 bases, and 19 bases had no gene match. The CDR3 loop spans 18 amino acids. The CDR3 here is CASTEFPARAGRSYEQYF. In DNA form, the CDR3 reads TGTGCCAGCACCGAATTCCCCGCCCGAGCGGGACGGTCCTACGAGCAGTACTTC.

The chain carries TRBV28 and TRBJ1-2; D is unresolved. CDR3 length: 13 amino acids. Per germline, CDR1 MDHEN and CDR2 SYDVKM. V was shortened by 3 bases and J by 2 bases, with 7 bases between the two germline ends. The CDR3 spells CASSFGKNYGYTF. CDR3 in DNA: TGTGCCAGCAGTTTCGGCAAAAACTATGGCTACACCTTC.

The CDR3 loop reads CAWSVWSGKQYF. The CDR3 DNA is TGTGCCTGGAGTGTATGGTCAGGGAAGCAGTACTTC. The chain is built from TRBV30 and TRBJ2-7, with D perhaps TRBD1 (5 bases). The CDR3 contains 12 residues. From germline, CDR1 is GTSNPN and CDR2 SVGIG (reference sequence). The V and J ends lost 0 bases and 8 bases respectively, with 11 bases between them.

The chain combines TRBV28 with TRBJ1-2, with a possible D match to TRBD1 (6 bases). The CDR3 runs 12 residues. Trimming cost V 6 bases and J 2 bases, with 7 bases left between them. CDR1 is MDHEN and CDR2 is SYDVKM in the germline V gene. The CDR3 sequence: CASRTGNYGYTF. The CDR3 bases are TGTGCCAGCAGGACAGGAAACTATGGCTACACCTTC.

This clonotype was observed a few times. Mismatch with germline at one junction end may stem from a read error. This chain links TRBV24-1 with TRBJ2-7; tentative D call: TRBD1 (6 bases). Per the germline V gene, CDR1 is KGHDR and CDR2 is SFDVKD. This CDR3 is built from 13 residues. The CDR3 bases are TGTGCCGCCAGAAGGGGGACCGTCTACGAGCAGTACTTC. It specifies CAARRGTVYEQYF.

J is TRBJ1-6 and V is TRBV7-9; no reliable D call. Germline assignment: CDR1 SEHNR and CDR2 FQNEAQ (reference sequence). This CDR3 is 14 amino acids long. The V end lost 5 bases, the J end lost 9 bases, and 14 bases lay between the germline ends. The CDR3, as DNA: TGTGCCAGCAGCCACCCCCAGCGAGGTTCACCCCTCCACTTT. Its protein is CASSHPQRGSPLHF.

The chain combines TRBV28 with TRBJ2-3; a possible D gene is TRBD1 (5 bases). Trimming shortened V by 7 bases and J by 2 bases, and 16 bases separated the two germline ends. The CDR3 contains 15 residues. Germline values: CDR1 MDHEN, CDR2 SYDVKM. The CDR3 DNA reads TGTGCCAGCACCTGGGGCGGATCCACCACAGATACGCAGTATTTT. Amino acids: CASTWGGSTTDTQYF.

This chain uses TRBV6-5 with TRBJ2-3, with no clear D. The CDR3 length is 15 residues. CDR1 and CDR2 (germline): MNHEY, SVGAGI. Trimming shortened V by 3 bases and J by 0 bases, and 10 bases separated the two germline ends. This CDR3 reads CASSYGVSSTDTQYF. The DNA of the CDR3 is TGTGCCAGCAGTTATGGGGTCTCTAGCACAGATACGCAGTATTTT.

The V call is TRBV6-5, the J call TRBJ1-5, with 7 bases lining up with TRBD1. The V and J ends lost 0 bases and 3 bases, in that order; junction bases with no gene match: 11. Per the germline V gene, CDR1 is MNHEY and CDR2 is SVGAGI. The length of the CDR3 is 18 residues. The chain's CDR3 is CASSYSRPGTVNNQPQHF. In DNA, the CDR3 is TGTGCCAGCAGTTACTCCCGACCTGGGACAGTCAACAATCAGCCCCAGCATTTT.

The chain uses TRBV27 and TRBJ1-5; the D gene is possibly TRBD1 (5 bases). Deletions cut 3 bases from V and 3 bases from J, with 12 bases between. CDR1 is MNHEY, CDR2 SMNVEV, per germline (reference sequence). The CDR3 runs 15 residues. CDR3 sequence (DNA): TGTGCCAGCAGTTTTGGAGGGGCGTTCAATCAGCCCCAGCATTTT. Translating it yields CASSFGGAFNQPQHF.

V and J are TRBV19 and TRBJ1-4; D gene uncertain. This CDR3 is built from 11 residues. Deletions cut 5 bases from V and 7 bases from J, with 5 bases between. Germline V lookup: CDR1 LNHDA, CDR2 SQIVND (reference sequence). CDR3 nucleotides: TGTGCCAGTAGTTATGGTGAAAAACTGTTTTTT. Translation gives CASSYGEKLFF.

This clonotype appeared a single time. The chain has TRBV6-5 and TRBJ1-6; D remains ambiguous. There are 18 residues in the CDR3. Per the germline V gene, CDR1 is MNHEY and CDR2 is SVGAGI. With 2 bases removed from V and 0 bases from J, the gap between germline ends came to 14 bases. CDR3 loop: CASSYKARPSSYNSPLHF. In nucleotides, the CDR3 is TGTGCCAGCAGTTACAAGGCTCGACCGAGCTCCTATAATTCACCCCTCCACTTT.

The chain carries TRBV6-1 and TRBJ1-2, with TRBD1 identical over 11 bases. The CDR3 has 15 amino acids. Germline assignment: CDR1 MNHNS and CDR2 SASEGT. Germline trimming cut 5 bases from V and 4 bases from J; bases unmatched to any gene: 6. The CDR3 nucleotides read TGTGCCAGCAGTCCGGACAGGGGGCACGGCTATGGCTACACCTTC. It encodes CASSPDRGHGYGYTF.